This T cell receptor beta chain was sequenced in a study of identical twins. Trimming left V 2 bases short and J 1 base short, with 9 bases between. The germline V gene encodes CDR1 MNHNS and CDR2 SASEGT. The CDR3 length is 15 residues. TCRdb re-analysed the 5' RACE reads in MiXCR, keeping a single row per CDR3 protein. The table shows hundreds of thousands of distinct CDR3 sequences, with approximately 6% occurring only once. Study-wide points: Twins shared out-of-frame alpha sequences with excess low generation probability. Among beta out-of-frame sequences, excess sharing between twins appeared weaker. Fewer insertions marked abundant cord blood beta clonotypes; young adult naive trended weakly, memory not at all.

In its sample, this clonotype was seen many times. The antigen remains unidentified. Each donor was a healthy Caucasian. The gene calls are TRBV6-1 and TRBJ1-5; D remains ambiguous. The receptor was derived from a man aged 18 to 29 in good health. The sample was naive T cells sorted from blood. CDR3 DNA: TGTGCCAGCAGTGAAATCACACGCAGCAATCAGCCCCAGCATTTT. Translation gives CASSEITRSNQPQHF.